This TCR beta chain was identified during a study of cytomegalovirus exposure and HLA in healthy donors. Overall study results and limits: The only immune exposure information that was available was CMV serostatus.

Both 60 Vbeta primers and 13 Jbeta primers went into the PCR. This table comes from immunoSEQ multiplex PCR, and its TCRdb copy is limited to in-frame clones, with some not included. The sample contains roughly 100,000 clones, 81% of which appear only once. Of note for this clone: Its antigen is unidentified.

The receptor was derived from a human donor in good health. Sequencing was carried out using PBMCs.

For the CDR3, the DNA is TGTGCCAGCAGTGAAGCGCTGGGGGGGTTTAACACTGAAGCTTTCTTT. Residues: CASSEALGGFNTEAFF. This chain joins TRBV6-1 and TRBJ1-1; tentatively, D is TRBD1 (5 bases). V was shortened by 0 bases and J by 2 bases, with 13 bases between the two germline ends. Looked up from germline, CDR1 is MNHNS and CDR2 is SASEGT. This CDR3 contains 16 residues.